This T cell receptor (beta chain) was identified in a study of spatial heterogeneity in lung cancer (dated by TCRdb to about 2019). About the investigation overall: Beta-chain transcripts were consistently detected in greater numbers than alpha-chain transcripts, which likely reflects a higher abundance of beta-chain transcripts. In the raw uncorrected reads, each unique combination of TCR and UMI appeared on average more than ten times. In non-small cell lung cancer, the study quantitatively compared TCR alpha and beta repertoires across several tumor regions, matched nontumor lung, and blood. Nonsynonymous mutation counts, determined by whole-exome sequencing of tumor tissue, were related to features of the TCR repertoire. Both alpha and beta chains were TCR-sequenced in hundreds of tumor regions, approximately 67 matched nontumor lung samples and 55 to 60 PBMC samples obtained at surgery. The full study reports these points: Additional single-cell paired TCR alpha and beta sequencing was considered necessary to confirm, at a functional level, the hypothesis that regional TCRs recognize regional mutations.

The time point label, as the study defines it: sample taken at primary tumor resection. Whole RNA extracted from tumor and nontumor lung tissue, or from cryopreserved PBMC samples, was used for TCR sequencing without cell sorting. The donors were 65 to 90 patients from the lung TRACERx cohort who had early-stage, untreated non-small cell lung cancer. Only patients with enough RNA available from two or more tumor regions were chosen for TCR sequencing. Before being selected, tumor and adjacent nontumor lung specimens were reviewed by a lung pathologist. This clonotype is identified as medium-sized (0.01 to 0.1%). Its antigen remains unidentified. Within one base of it there is no much larger clone, and no base qualities were kept. The library was built by means of 5' RACE. The data were produced on a NextSeq 500. To allow correction of PCR and sequencing errors, the TCR library protocol tagged every TCR cDNA molecule with a unique molecular identifier. As for the original processing: TCR identification, UMI-based error correction and CDR3 extraction were all carried out with Decombinator tools. TCRs above a frequency of 2 per 1,000, corresponding to the top 1% of the tumor frequency distribution, were defined as expanded. Rényi diversity was computed with the R vegan package after subsampling each repertoire 100 times to 5,000 TCRs. CDR3 similarity networks were built from amino acid triplet string-kernel similarity, with CDR3s being connected when pairwise similarity was above 0.82. Through fastp at Q25 and MiXCR, TCRdb rebuilt clones from the public reads, retaining in-frame beta chains. One record per CDR3 amino acid sequence lists the most common genes and DNA. For this entry, the V and J calls and clone size follow TCRdb and not the study's own pipeline. The sample has approximately 4,600 distinct CDR3 sequences on record, around 21% of them singletons. Approximately 25% of the sample is taken by the ten largest.

Trimming takes 1 base from V and 2 bases from J, and the germline ends sit 11 bases apart. The CDR3 runs 16 residues from the cysteine to the phenylalanine. Only the CDR3 region is kept as DNA, spanning 48 bases read in frame from base 1. The germline V gene specifies SGHAT as CDR1 and FQNNGV as CDR2. Recombination linked TRBV11-2 to TRBJ2-2; perhaps TRBD1 is the D gene, with 6 bases matching. The TCR was taken from a female donor with early-stage non-small cell lung cancer. The specimen comprised normal lung tissue next to the tumor, sampled at surgery. The DNA is as follows: TGTGCCAGCAGCTTAGTATTCAGGGGTAACACCGGGGAGCTGTTTTTT. The encoded protein is CASSLVFRGNTGELFF.